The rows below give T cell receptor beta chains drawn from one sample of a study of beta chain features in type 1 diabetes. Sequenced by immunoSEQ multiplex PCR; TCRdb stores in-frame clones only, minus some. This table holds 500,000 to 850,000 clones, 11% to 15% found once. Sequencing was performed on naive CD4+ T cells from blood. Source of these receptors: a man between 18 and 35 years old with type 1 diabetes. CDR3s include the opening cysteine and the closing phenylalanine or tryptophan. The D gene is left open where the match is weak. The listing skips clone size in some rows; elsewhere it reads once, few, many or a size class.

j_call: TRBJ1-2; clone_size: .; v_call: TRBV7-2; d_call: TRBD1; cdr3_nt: TGTGCCAGCAGCTTAGGAAGGACAGGGAACTATGGCTACACCTTC; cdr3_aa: CASSLGRTGNYGYTF
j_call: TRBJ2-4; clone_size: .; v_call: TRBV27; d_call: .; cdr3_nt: TGTGCCAGCAGTTTTAGGGGTTCGAACATTCAGTACTTC; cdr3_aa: CASSFRGSNIQYF
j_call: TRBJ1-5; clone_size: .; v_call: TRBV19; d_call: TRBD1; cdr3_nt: TGTGCCAGTAGGCTGGGACAGGGAGGTCAGCCCCAGCATTTT; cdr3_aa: CASRLGQGGQPQHF
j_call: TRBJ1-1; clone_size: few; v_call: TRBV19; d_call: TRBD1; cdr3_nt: TGTGCCAGTACCGACAGGGGAATGAACACTGAAGCTTTCTTT; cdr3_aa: CASTDRGMNTEAFF
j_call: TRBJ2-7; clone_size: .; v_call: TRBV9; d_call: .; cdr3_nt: TGTGCCAGCAGCAAGGACATTTTCTCCTACGAGCAGTACTTC; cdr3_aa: CASSKDIFSYEQYF
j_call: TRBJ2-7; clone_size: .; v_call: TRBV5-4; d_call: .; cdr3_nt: TGTGCCAGCAGCTTGGGCACAGGGTTTCCGTACGAGCAGTACTTC; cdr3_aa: CASSLGTGFPYEQYF
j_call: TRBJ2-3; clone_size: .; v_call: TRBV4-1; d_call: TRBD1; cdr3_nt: TGCGCCAGCAGCCAAGCCCCCCCGGGACAGGGGGCAGATACGCAGTATTTT; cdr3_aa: CASSQAPPGQGADTQYF
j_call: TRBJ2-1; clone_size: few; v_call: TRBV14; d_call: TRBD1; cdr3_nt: TGTGCCAGCAGCCTCACAGGGGGCTGGACCTACAATGAGCAGTTCTTC; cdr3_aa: CASSLTGGWTYNEQFF
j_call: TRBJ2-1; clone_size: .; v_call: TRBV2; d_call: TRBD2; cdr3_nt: TGTGCCAGCAGAGCGGGACTAGCGGGGGATGAGCAGTTCTTC; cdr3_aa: CASRAGLAGDEQFF
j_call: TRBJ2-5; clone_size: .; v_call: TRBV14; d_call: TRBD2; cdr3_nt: TGTGCCAGCAGCCACCCTGGACTAGCGGGAGGCACTAACCTCGGGACCCAGTACTTC; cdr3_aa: CASSHPGLAGGTNLGTQYF
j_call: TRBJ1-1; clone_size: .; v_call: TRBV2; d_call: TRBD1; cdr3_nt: TGTGCCACCCGACAGGGGCTGAACACTGAAGCTTTCTTT; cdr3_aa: CATRQGLNTEAFF
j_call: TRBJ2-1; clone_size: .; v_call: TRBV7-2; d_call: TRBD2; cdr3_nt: TGTGCCAGCAGCTTAAGCGGGAGCGGCTACAATGAGCAGTTCTTC; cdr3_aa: CASSLSGSGYNEQFF
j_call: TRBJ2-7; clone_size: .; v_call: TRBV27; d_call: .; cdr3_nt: TGTGCCAGCACCCCCAGGGGCCCGCCAGCCTACGAGCAGTACTTC; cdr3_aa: CASTPRGPPAYEQYF
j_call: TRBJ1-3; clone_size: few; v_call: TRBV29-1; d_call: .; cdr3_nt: TGCAGCGCCGAGAAACAGGGAAACACCATATATTTT; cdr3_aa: CSAEKQGNTIYF
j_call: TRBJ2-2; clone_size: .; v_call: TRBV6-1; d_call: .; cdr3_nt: TGTGCCAGCAGTGTATCAGCGGGCGCGAACACCGGGGAGCTGTTTTTT; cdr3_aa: CASSVSAGANTGELFF
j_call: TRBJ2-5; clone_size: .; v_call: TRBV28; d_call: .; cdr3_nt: TGTGCCAGCAGCTCCGGGACTGGGGTGACCCAGTACTTC; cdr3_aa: CASSSGTGVTQYF
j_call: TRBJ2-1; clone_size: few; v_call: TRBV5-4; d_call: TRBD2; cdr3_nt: TGTGCCAGCAGCTTGACAACCTTAGCGGGAGTCGGGTACAATGAGCAGTTCTTC; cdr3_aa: CASSLTTLAGVGYNEQFF
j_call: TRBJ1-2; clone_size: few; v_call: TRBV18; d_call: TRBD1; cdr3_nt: TGTGCCAGCTCCAGGGACAGAAACTATGGCTACACCTTC; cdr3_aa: CASSRDRNYGYTF
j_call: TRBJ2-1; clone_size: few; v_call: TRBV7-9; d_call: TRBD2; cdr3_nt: TGTGCCAGCAGCCTCCTAGCGGGGATTTACAATGAGCAGTTCTTC; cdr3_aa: CASSLLAGIYNEQFF
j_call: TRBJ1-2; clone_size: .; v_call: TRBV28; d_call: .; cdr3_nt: TGTGCCAGCAGTTTAACAGGGTATGGCTACACCTTC; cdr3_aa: CASSLTGYGYTF
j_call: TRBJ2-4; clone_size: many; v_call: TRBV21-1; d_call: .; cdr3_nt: TGTGCCAGCGGATCTAAGGAGGGGTTGACCAAAAACATTCAGTACTTC; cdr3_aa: CASGSKEGLTKNIQYF
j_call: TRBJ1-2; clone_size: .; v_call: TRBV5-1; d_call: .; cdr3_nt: TGCGCCAGCAGCTTGCCAGGGGAAGGCTACACCTTC; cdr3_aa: CASSLPGEGYTF
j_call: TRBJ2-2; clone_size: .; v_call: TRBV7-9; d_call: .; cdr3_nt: TGTGCCAGCAGCTTAGGCAGGGAGAACACCGGGGAGCTGTTTTTT; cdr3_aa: CASSLGRENTGELFF
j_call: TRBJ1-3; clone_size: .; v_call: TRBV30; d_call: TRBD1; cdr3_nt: TGTGCCTGGAGTGGACAGGGGTATTTCCTCTCTGGAAACACCATATATTTT; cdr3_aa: CAWSGQGYFLSGNTIYF